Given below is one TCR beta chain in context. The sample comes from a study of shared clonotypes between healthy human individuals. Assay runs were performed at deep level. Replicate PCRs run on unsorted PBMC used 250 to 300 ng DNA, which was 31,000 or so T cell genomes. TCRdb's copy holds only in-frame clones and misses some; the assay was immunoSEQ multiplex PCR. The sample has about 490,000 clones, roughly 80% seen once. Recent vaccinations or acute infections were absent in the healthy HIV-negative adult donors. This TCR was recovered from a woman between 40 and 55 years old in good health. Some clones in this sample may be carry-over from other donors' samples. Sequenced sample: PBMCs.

The CDR3 reads CASSLGAGDTGELFF. As DNA, the CDR3 is TGTGCCAGCAGCTTGGGAGCGGGAGACACCGGGGAGCTGTTTTTT. This chain joins TRBV5-4 and TRBJ2-2, with 8 positions matching TRBD2. CDR3 length: 15 residues. The V and J ends lost 0 bases and 3 bases, in that order; junction bases with no gene match: 1. The germline V gene has CDR1 SGHNT and CDR2 YYREEE (reference sequence).